This T cell receptor (beta chain) stems from a study of shared clonotypes between healthy human individuals. Study as a whole: CD4 naive cells filled three plates per donor, CD4 memory three, CD8 naive two and CD8 memory one.

Deep was the level at which the assay was run. Profiling relied on immunoSEQ multiplex PCR, and the TCRdb table lists in-frame clones only, not all of them. The sample yields about 2.1 million clones, just over 90% seen once. The V gene's germline CDR1 is SGDLS and CDR2 YYNGEE. The CDR3 is 15 residues long. Trimming removed 0 bases at V and 2 bases at J, with 11 bases between. Selected positively for CCR7 and CD45RO-negative, naive CD8 cells excluded terminally differentiated effector memory CD45RA+ cells. The chain joins TRBV9 to TRBJ1-1; D is undetermined. The receptor was derived from a man aged 18 to 35 in good health. Some clones in this sample may be carry-over from other donors' samples. Sequencing used naive CD8+ T cells from PBMCs. CDR3 nucleotides: TGTGCCAGCAGCGTAGTTTCAGGAATAAACACTGAAGCTTTCTTT. It yields the protein CASSVVSGINTEAFF. Drawing the rest from reference TRBV9 and TRBJ1-1, the complete variable domain is DSGVTQTPKHLITATGQRVTLRCSPRSGDLSVYWYQQSLDQGLQFLIQYYNGEERAKGNILERFSAQQFPDLHSELNLSSLELGDSALYFCASSVVSGINTEAFFGQGTRLTVV.